The 2 T cell receptor beta chains in this list originate from one sample, sequenced in a study of T cells after yellow fever vaccination. From the 5' RACE reads, TCRdb called clonotypes with MiXCR, one entry per CDR3 protein. The data contain 550,000 to 750,000 distinct CDR3 sequences, about 14% of them singletons. Sequencing was performed on PBMCs, taken on the day of the yellow fever booster vaccination. These receptors originate from a man aged 25 to 40 who received the YFV17D yellow fever vaccine.

This clonotype showed up just a few times. The J gene is TRBJ2-1, the V gene TRBV7-3, with a tentative D call TRBD2 (6 bases). This CDR3 is 19 amino acids long. CDR1 SGHTA and CDR2 FQGTGA come from the germline V gene. Deletions cut 4 bases from V and 0 bases from J, with 22 bases between. The CDR3 region is CASSYAGTQSPLSYNEQFF. The CDR3 DNA reads TGTGCCAGCAGCTACGCCGGGACTCAAAGCCCACTCTCCTACAATGAGCAGTTCTTC.

The chain uses TRBV12-3 or TRBV12-4 and TRBJ2-7; 13 nucleotides match TRBD2. The CDR3 covers 16 residues. J gave up 3 bases and V 6 bases, and 8 bases lay outside the gene matches. The CDR3 reads CASRSPGLAGHYEQYF. CDR3 in DNA: TGTGCCAGCAGGTCTCCGGGACTAGCGGGACACTACGAGCAGTACTTC.